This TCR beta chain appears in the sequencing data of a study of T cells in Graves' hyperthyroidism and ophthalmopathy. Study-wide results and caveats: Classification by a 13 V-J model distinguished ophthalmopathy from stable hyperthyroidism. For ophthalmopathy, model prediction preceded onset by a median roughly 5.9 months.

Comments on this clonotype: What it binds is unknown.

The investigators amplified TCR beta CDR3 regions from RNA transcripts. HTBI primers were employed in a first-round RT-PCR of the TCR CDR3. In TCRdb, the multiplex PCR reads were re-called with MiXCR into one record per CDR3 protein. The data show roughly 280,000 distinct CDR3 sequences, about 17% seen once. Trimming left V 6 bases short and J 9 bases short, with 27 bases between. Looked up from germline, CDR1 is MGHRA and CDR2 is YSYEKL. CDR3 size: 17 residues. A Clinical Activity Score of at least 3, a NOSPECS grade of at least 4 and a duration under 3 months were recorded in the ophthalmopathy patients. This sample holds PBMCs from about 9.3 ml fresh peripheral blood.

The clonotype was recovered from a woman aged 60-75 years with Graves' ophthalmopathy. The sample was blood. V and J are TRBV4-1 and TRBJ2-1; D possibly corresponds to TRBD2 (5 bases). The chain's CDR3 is CASSPSWGGGPWGEQFF. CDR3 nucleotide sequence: TGCGCCAGCAGTCCCTCCTGGGGTGGCGGGCCCTGGGGTGAGCAGTTCTTC.